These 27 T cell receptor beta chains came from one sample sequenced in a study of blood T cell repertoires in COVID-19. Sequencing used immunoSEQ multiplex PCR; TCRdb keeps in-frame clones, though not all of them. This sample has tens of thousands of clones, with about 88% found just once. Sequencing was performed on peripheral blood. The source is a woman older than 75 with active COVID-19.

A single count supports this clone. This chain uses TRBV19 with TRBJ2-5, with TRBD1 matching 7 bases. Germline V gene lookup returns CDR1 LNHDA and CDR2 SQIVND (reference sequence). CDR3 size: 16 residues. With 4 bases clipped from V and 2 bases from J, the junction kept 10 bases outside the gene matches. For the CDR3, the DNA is TGTGCCAGTAGTACCTTCCTCCGGGACAGACAAGAGACCCAGTACTTC. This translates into CASSTFLRDRQETQYF.

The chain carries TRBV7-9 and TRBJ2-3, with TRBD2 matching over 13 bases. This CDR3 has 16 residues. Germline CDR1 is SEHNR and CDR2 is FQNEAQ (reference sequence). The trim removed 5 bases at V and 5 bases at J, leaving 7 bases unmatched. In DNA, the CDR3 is TGTGCCAGCAGCGCACTAGGACTAGCGGGAGTAGATACGCAGTATTTT. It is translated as CASSALGLAGVDTQYF.

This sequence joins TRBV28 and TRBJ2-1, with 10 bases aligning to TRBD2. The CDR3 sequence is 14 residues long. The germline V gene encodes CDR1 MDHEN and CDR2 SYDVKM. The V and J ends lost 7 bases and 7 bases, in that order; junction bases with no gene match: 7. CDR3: CASKPGTSDNEQFF. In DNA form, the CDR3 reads TGTGCCAGCAAACCGGGGACTAGCGATAATGAGCAGTTCTTC.

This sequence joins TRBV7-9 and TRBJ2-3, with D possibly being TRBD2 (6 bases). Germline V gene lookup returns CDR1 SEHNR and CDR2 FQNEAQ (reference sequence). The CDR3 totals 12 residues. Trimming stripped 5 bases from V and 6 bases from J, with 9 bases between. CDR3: CASSPSVDTQYF. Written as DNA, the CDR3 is TGTGCCAGCAGCCCTAGCGTCGATACGCAGTATTTT.

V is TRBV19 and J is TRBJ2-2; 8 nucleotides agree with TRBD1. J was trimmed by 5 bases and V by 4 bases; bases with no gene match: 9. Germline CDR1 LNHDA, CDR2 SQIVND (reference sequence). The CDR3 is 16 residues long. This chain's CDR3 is CASSKAVTGGTGELFF. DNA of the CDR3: TGTGCCAGTAGTAAGGCCGTCACAGGGGGGACCGGGGAGCTGTTTTTT.

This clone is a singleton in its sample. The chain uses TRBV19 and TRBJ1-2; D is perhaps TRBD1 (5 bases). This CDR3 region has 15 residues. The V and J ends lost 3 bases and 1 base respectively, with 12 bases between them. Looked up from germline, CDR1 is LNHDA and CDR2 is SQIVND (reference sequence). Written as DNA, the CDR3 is TGTGCCAGTAGTATGGGGCGGAGCCTTAACTATGGCTACACCTTC. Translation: CASSMGRSLNYGYTF.

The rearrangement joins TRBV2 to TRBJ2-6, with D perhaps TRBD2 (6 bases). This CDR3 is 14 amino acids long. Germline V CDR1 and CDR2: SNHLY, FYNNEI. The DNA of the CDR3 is TGTGCACGGAGCCCGGGGGCTGGGGCCAACGTCCTGACTTTC. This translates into CARSPGAGANVLTF.

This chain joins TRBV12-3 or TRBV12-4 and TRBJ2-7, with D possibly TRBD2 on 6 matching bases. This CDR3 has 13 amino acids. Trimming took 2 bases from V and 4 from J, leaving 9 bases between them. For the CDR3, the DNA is TGTGCCAGCAGTTTAATCGGGGGTTACGAGCAGTACTTC. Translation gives CASSLIGGYEQYF.

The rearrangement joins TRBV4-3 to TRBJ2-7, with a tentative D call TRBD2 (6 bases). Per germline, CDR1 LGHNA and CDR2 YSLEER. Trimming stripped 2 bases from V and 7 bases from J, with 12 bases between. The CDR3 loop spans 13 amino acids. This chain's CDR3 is CASSQSGSGEQYF. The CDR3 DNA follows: TGCGCCAGCAGCCAAAGCGGGTCGGGGGAGCAGTACTTC.

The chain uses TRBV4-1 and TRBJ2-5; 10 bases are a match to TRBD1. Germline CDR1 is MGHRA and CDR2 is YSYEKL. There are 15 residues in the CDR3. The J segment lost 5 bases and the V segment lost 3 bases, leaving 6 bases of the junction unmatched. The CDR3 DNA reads TGCGCCAGCAGCCAGGGACAGGGGATTGGCGAGACCCAGTACTTC. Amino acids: CASSQGQGIGETQYF.

CDR3 sequence (DNA): TGTGCCAGCAGCCCCAGTGGGAGGGGCACAGATACGCAGTATTTT. It codes for CASSPSGRGTDTQYF. The chain has TRBV3-1 (or the pseudogene TRBV3-2) and TRBJ2-3, with 7 bases aligning to TRBD2. The CDR3 contains 15 residues. With V trimmed by 4 bases and J by 1 base, 5 bases remained unmatched. CDR1 and CDR2 (germline): LGHDT, YNNKEL (reference sequence).

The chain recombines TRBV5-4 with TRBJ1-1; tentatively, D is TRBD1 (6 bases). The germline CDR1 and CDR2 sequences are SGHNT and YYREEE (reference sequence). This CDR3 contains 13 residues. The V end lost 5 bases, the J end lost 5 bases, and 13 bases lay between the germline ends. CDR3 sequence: CASRTGIRTEAFF. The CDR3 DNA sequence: TGTGCCAGCAGAACAGGGATACGGACTGAAGCTTTCTTT. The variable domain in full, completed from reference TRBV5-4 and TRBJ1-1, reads ETGVTQSPTHLIKTRGQQVTLRCSSQSGHNTVSWYQQALGQGPQFIFQYYREEENGRGNFPPRFSGLQFPNYSSELNVNALELDDSALYLCASRTGIRTEAFFGQGTRLTVV.

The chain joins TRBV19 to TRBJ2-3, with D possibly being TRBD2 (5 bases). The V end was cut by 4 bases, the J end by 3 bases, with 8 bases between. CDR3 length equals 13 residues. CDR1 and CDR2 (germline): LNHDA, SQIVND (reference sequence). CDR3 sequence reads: CASSRGLTDTQYF. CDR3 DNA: TGTGCCAGTAGTAGAGGACTGACAGATACGCAGTATTTT.

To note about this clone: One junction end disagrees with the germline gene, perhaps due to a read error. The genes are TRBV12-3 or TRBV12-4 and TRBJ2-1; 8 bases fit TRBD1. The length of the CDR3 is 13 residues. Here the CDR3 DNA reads TGTGCCAGCACTTTAGGGCAGGGGGCCGAGCAGTTCTTC. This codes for CASTLGQGAEQFF.

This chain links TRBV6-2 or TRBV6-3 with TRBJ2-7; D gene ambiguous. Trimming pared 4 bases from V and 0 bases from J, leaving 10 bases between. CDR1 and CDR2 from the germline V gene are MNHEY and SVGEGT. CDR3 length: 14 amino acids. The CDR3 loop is CASSFNILSYEQYF. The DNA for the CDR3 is TGTGCCAGCAGTTTTAACATTCTCTCCTACGAGCAGTACTTC.

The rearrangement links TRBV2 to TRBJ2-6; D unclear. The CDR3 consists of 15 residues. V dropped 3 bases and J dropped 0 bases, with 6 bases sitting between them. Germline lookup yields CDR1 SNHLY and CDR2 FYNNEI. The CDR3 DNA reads TGTGCCAGCAGTGATCGGAGCTCTGGGGCCAACGTCCTGACTTTC. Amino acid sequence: CASSDRSSGANVLTF.

This CDR3 reads CASSEGHGDTQYF. The DNA for the CDR3 is TGTGCCAGCAGCGAGGGACATGGAGATACGCAGTATTTT. This rearrangement joins TRBV13 to TRBJ2-3, with D perhaps matching TRBD1 (6 bases). Deletions cut 5 bases from V and 5 bases from J, with 11 bases between. The CDR3 covers 13 residues. Germline V gene lookup returns CDR1 PRHDT and CDR2 FYEKMQ (reference sequence).

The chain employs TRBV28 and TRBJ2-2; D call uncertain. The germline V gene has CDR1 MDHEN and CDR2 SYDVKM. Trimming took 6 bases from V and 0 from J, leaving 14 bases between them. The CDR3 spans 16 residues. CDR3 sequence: CASSPTGGTNTGELFF. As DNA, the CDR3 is TGTGCCAGCAGCCCGACTGGCGGAACGAACACCGGGGAGCTGTTTTTT.

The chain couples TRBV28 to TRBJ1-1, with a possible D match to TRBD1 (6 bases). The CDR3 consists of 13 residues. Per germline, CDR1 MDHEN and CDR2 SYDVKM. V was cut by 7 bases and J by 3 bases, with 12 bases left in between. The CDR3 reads CASNPGGYTEAFF. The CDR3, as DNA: TGTGCCAGCAACCCGGGGGGCTACACTGAAGCTTTCTTT.

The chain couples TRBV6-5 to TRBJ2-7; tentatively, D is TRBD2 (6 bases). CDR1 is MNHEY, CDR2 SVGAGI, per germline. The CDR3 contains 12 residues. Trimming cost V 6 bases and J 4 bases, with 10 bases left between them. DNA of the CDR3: TGTGCCAGCAGAACTAGCAATTACGAGCAGTACTTC. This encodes CASRTSNYEQYF.

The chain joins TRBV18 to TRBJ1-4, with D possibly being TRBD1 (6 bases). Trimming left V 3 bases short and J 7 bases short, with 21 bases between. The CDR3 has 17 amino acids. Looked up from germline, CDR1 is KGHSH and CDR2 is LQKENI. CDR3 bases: TGTGCCAGCTCACCCCGACCCGATACAGGGTCGGGTGAAAAACTGTTTTTT. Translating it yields CASSPRPDTGSGEKLFF.

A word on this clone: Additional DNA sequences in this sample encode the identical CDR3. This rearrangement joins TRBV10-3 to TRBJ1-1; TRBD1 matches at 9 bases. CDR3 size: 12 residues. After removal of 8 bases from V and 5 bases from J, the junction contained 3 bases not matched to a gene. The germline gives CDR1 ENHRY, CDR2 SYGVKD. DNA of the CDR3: TGTGCCATCGGACAGGGGTTGACTGAAGCTTTCTTT. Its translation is CAIGQGLTEAFF.

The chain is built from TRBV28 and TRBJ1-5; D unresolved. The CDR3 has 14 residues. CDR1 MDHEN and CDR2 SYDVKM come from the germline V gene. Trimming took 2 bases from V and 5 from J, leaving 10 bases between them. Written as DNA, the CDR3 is TGTGCCAGCAGTTTAGGCGGTTTCTATCAGCCCCAGCATTTT. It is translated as CASSLGGFYQPQHF.

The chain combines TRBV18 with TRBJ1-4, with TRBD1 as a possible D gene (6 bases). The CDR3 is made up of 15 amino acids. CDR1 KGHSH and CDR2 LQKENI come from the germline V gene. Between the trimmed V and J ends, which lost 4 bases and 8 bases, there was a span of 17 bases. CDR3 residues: CASSLQGRLQEKLFF. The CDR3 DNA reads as TGTGCCAGCTCACTACAGGGACGCTTACAGGAAAAACTGTTTTTT.

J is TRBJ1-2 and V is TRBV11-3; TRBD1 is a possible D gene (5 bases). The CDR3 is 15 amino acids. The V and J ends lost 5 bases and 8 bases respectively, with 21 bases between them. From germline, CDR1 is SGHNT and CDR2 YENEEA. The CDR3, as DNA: TGTGCCAGCAGCCCCGCCGGGCCAGACCGGGGGGGCTACACCTTC. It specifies CASSPAGPDRGGYTF.

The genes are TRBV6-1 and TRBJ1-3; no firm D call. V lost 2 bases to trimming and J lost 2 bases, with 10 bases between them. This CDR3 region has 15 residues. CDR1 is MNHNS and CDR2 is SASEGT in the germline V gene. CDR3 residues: CASSENWRTGNTIYF. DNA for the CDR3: TGTGCCAGCAGTGAAAATTGGAGAACTGGAAACACCATATATTTT.

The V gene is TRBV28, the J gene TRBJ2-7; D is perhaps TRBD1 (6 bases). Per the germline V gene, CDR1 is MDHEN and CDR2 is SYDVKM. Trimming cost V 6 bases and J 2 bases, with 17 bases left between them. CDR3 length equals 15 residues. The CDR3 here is CASRYRGHRTYEQYF. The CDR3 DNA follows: TGTGCCAGCAGGTACCGGGGACACAGGACCTACGAGCAGTACTTC.